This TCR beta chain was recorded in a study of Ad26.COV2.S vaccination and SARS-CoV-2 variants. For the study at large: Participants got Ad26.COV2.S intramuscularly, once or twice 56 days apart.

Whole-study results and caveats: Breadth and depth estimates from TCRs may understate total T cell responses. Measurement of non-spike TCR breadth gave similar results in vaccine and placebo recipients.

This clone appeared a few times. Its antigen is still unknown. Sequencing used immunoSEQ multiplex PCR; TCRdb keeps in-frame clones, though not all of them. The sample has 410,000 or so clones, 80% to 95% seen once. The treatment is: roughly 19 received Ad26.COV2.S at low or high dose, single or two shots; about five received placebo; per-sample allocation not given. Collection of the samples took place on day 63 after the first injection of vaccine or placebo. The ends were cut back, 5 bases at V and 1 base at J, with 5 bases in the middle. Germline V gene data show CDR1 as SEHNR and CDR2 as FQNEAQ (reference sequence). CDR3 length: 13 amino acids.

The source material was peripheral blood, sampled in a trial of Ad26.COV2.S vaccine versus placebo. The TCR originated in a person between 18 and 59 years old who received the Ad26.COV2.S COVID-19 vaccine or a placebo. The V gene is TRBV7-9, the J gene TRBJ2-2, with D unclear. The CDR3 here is CASSEWNTGELFF. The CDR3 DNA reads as TGTGCCAGCAGCGAATGGAACACCGGGGAGCTGTTTTTT.